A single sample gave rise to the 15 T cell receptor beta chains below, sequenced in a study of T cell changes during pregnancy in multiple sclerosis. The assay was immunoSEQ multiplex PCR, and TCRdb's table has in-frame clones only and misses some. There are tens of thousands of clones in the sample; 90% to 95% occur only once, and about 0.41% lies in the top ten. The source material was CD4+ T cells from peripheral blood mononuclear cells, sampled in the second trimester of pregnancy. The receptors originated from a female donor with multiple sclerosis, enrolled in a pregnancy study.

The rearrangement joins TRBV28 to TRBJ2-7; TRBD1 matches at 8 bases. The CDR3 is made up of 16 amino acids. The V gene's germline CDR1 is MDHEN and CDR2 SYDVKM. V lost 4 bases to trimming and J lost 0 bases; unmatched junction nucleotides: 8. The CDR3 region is CASSSSGTGRSYEQYF. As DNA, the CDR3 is TGTGCCAGCAGTTCTTCAGGGACAGGACGCTCCTACGAGCAGTACTTC.

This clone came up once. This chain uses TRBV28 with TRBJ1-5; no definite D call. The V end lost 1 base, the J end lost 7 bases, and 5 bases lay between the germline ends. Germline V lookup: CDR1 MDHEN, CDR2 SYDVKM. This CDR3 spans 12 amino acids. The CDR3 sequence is CASSLSGQPQHF. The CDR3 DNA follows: TGTGCCAGCAGTTTATCCGGGCAGCCCCAGCATTTT. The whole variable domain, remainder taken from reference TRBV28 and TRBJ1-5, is DVKVTQSSRYLVKRTGEKVFLECVQDMDHENMFWYRQDPGLGLRLIYFSYDVKMKEKGDIPEGYSVSREKKERFSLILESASTNQTSMYLCASSLSGQPQHFGDGTRLSIL.

The CDR3 sequence is CASSIPEGLAGADTQYF. CDR3 sequence (DNA): TGTGCCAGTAGTATTCCGGAGGGGCTAGCGGGAGCAGATACGCAGTATTTT. The chain has TRBV19 and TRBJ2-3; 10 bases fit TRBD2. Germline loops: CDR1 LNHDA, CDR2 SQIVND (reference sequence). The CDR3 extends over 17 amino acids. Trimming took 3 bases from V and 4 from J; bases not matched to a gene: 10.

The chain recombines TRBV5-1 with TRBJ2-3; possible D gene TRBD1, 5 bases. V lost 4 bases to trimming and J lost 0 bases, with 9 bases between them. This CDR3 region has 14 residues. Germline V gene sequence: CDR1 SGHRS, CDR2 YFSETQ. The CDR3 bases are TGCGCCAGCAGCCGACAGCCTAGCACAGATACGCAGTATTTT. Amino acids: CASSRQPSTDTQYF.

This CDR3 reads CASSPGQGFGTDTQYF. CDR3 bases: TGTGCCAGCTCACCGGGACAGGGTTTCGGCACAGATACGCAGTATTTT. This chain links TRBV18 with TRBJ2-3; 9 bases fit TRBD1. J was trimmed by 1 base and V by 3 bases; bases with no gene match: 5. Looked up from germline, CDR1 is KGHSH and CDR2 is LQKENI. The CDR3 length is 16 residues.

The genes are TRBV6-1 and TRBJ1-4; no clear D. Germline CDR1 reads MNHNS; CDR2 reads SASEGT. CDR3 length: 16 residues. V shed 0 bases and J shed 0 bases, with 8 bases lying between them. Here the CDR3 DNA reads TGTGCCAGCAGTGAAGCGGGCATTGCAACTAATGAAAAACTGTTTTTT. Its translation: CASSEAGIATNEKLFF.

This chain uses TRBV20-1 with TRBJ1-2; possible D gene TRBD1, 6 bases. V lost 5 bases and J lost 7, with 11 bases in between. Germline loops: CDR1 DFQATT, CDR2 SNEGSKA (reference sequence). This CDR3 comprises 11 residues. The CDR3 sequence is CSASRQAGYTF. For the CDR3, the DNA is TGCAGTGCTTCTCGACAGGCTGGCTACACCTTC.

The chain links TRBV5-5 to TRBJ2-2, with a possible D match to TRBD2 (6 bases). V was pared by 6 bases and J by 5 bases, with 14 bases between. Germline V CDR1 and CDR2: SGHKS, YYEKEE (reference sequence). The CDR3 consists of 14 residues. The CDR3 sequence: CASTQLRGTGELFF. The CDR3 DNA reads TGTGCCAGCACCCAACTTCGGGGGACCGGGGAGCTGTTTTTT.

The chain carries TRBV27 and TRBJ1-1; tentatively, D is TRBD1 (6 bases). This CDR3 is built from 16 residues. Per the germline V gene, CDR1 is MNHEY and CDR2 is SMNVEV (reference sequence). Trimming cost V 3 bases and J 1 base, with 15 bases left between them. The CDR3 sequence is CASSLDRLFTNTEAFF. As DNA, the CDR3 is TGTGCCAGCAGTTTGGACAGATTATTTACGAACACTGAAGCTTTCTTT.

In DNA form, the CDR3 reads TGTGCCAGCAGTAGAGGACAGGGCTTAGGCTACACCTTC. Its translation: CASSRGQGLGYTF. This sequence joins TRBV6-5 and TRBJ1-2; 8 nucleotides match TRBD1. With V trimmed by 5 bases and J by 8 bases, 7 bases remained unmatched. From germline, CDR1 is MNHEY and CDR2 SVGAGI. This CDR3 has 13 residues.

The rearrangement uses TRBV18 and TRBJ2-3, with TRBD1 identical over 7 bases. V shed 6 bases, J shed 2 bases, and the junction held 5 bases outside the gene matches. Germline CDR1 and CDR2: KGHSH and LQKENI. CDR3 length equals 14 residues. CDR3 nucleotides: TGTGCCAGCTCTCCGACAGGGATCACAGATACGCAGTATTTT. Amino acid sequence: CASSPTGITDTQYF.

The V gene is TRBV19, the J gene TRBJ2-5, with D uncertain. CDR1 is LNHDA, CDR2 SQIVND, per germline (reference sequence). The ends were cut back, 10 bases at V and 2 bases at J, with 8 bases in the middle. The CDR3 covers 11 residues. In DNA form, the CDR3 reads TGTGCCACCGAACAGCAAGAGACCCAGTACTTC. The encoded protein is CATEQQETQYF.

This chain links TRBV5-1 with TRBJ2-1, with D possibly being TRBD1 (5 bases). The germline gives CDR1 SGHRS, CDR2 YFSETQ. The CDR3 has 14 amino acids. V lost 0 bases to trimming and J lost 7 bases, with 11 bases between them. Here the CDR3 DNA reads TGCGCCAGCAGCTTGGAGGGGAAGTCTAATGAGCAGTTCTTC. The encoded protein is CASSLEGKSNEQFF.

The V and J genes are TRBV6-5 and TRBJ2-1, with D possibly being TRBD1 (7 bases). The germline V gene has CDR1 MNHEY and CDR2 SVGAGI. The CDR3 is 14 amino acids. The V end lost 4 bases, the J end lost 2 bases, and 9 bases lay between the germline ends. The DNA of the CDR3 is TGTGCCAGCAGTTCCAGGGGGGCCTACAATGAGCAGTTCTTC. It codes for CASSSRGAYNEQFF.

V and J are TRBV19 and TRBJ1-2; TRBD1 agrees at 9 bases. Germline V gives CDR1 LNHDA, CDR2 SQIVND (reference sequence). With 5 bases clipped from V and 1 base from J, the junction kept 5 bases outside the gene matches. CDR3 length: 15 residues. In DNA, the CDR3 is TGTGCCAGTAGTCTCACGGGACAGGGTAACTATGGCTACACCTTC. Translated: CASSLTGQGNYGYTF.